Listed below are T cell receptor beta chains from one sample, sequenced in a study of cytomegalovirus exposure and HLA in healthy donors. Method: immunoSEQ multiplex PCR; TCRdb's copy keeps in-frame clones and lacks some. The table has 56,000 or so clones, roughly 93% seen once. The sample comprised PBMCs. These receptors were collected from a woman between 18 and 29 years old in good health and CMV-seropositive. CDR3s include the opening cysteine and the closing phenylalanine or tryptophan. The D gene is left open where the match is weak. Not every row has a clone size; where given, it reads once, few, many or a size class.

V gene	clone size	D gene	J gene	CDR3 DNA	CDR3 protein
TRBV19	few	-	TRBJ2-5	TGTGCCAGTAGTGTTTCCAGGGGCGGGGGAGAGACCCAGTACTTC	CASSVSRGGGETQYF
TRBV5-1	-	-	TRBJ2-3	TGCGCCAGCAGCTTGGCCCTTGCAAGAGACGAGGCGTATTTT	CASSLALARDEAYF
TRBV7-9	-	-	TRBJ1-2	TGTGCCAGCAGCCCGGGAATAAACTATGGCTACACCTTC	CASSPGINYGYTF
TRBV5-4	-	-	TRBJ2-7	TGTGCCAGCAGCCCGGGACTGCTACCCCACGAGCAGTACTTC	CASSPGLLPHEQYF
TRBV27	-	-	TRBJ1-1	TGTGCCAGCAGTTTACAGGTGAACACTGAAGCTTTCTTT	CASSLQVNTEAFF
TRBV29-1	-	TRBD1	TRBJ2-4	TGCAGCGCGGGTGACAGGGGGGCCAAAAACATTCAGTACTTC	CSAGDRGAKNIQYF
TRBV19	-	-	TRBJ1-1	TGTGCCAGTAGCCTCCAGGAGGGGACTGAAGCTTTCTTT	CASSLQEGTEAFF
TRBV15	-	TRBD2	TRBJ2-7	TGTGCCACCAGCAGAGAATCCACTAGCGGGGGGGCCGTCTCCTACGAGCAGTACTTC	CATSRESTSGGAVSYEQYF
TRBV7-9	-	TRBD1	TRBJ2-3	TGTGCCAGCAGCTTGTCCCGGGACAGGGTGGTGGATACGCAGTATTTT	CASSLSRDRVVDTQYF
TRBV30	-	TRBD1	TRBJ1-2	TGTGCCTGGAGTGTTGGCAGGGGGCTCAATGAATACTATGGCTACACCTTC	CAWSVGRGLNEYYGYTF
TRBV19	-	-	TRBJ1-5	TGTGCCAGTAGTATCGTACCAGGGTATAGCAATCAGCCCCAGCATTTT	CASSIVPGYSNQPQHF
TRBV18	-	-	TRBJ1-1	TGTGCCAGCTCACCACTCCCCCTTGGCCAGGACACTGAAGCTTTCTTT	CASSPLPLGQDTEAFF
TRBV4-3	-	-	TRBJ1-2	TGCGCCAGCAGCCAACGCACAGGTGAGGCTACTGGCTACACCTTC	CASSQRTGEATGYTF
TRBV29-1	-	-	TRBJ2-5	TGCAGCGTGTCAGGTTCCCGTGAGACCCAGTACTTC	CSVSGSRETQYF
TRBV5-6	-	-	TRBJ2-5	TGTGCCAGCAGCTTGGGTGCGACGGAGAAAGAGACCCAGTACTTC	CASSLGATEKETQYF
TRBV10-3	-	-	TRBJ2-1	TGTGCCGCTGGGACTCCCCCCCGAGATGAGCAGTTCTTC	CAAGTPPRDEQFF
TRBV27	once	TRBD2	TRBJ2-1	TGTGCCAGCAGTCCGGCGACTAGCGGGGGGCTTCCCTACAATGAGCAGTTCTTC	CASSPATSGGLPYNEQFF
TRBV19	-	-	TRBJ1-1	TGTGCCAGTAGTATAGAGTTGGGCCCCGCGGGGGCTTTCTTT	CASSIELGPAGAFF
TRBV11-2	-	-	TRBJ2-2	TGTGCCAGCAGCACACCCTGGGCCCGGGAGCTGTTTTTT	CASSTPWARELFF
TRBV30	-	TRBD2	TRBJ2-2	TGTGCCTGGTTAGCGGGGGGGCTAGACACCGGGGAGCTGTTTTTT	CAWLAGGLDTGELFF
TRBV5-1	-	-	TRBJ2-3	TGCGCCAGCAGCTTGGGGTCGGTCGATACGCAGTATTTT	CASSLGSVDTQYF
TRBV7-8	-	-	TRBJ2-5	TGTGCCAGCAGCTTACCGGGAAGACAGGCCGAAAAAGAGACCCAGTACTTC	CASSLPGRQAEKETQYF
TRBV19	-	-	TRBJ1-2	TGTGCCTTTGGGACACGGAACTATGGCTACACCTTC	CAFGTRNYGYTF
TRBV9	-	TRBD2	TRBJ2-5	TGTGCCAGCAGCGTAGTAGCGGGGGGCCAAGAGACCCAGTACTTC	CASSVVAGGQETQYF
TRBV6-5	-	-	TRBJ1-1	TGTGCCAGCATGGGCCAGGGAAGAAGGGCTTTCTTT	CASMGQGRRAFF